The clone carrying this TCR beta chain was seen a single time. These data come from a study of shared clonotypes between healthy human individuals. The CDR3 has 13 residues. Germline CDR1 reads MGHDK; CDR2 reads SYGVNS. V shed 3 bases and J shed 8 bases, with 11 bases lying between them. Data came from immunoSEQ multiplex PCR; TCRdb stores just in-frame clones and leaves some out. The sample shows some 380,000 clones, approximately 96% of them seen only once. The sample was memory CD8+ T cells sorted from blood. The sample's subset: CD45RO+ cells pooled with CCR7-negative TemRA cells. This TCR derives from a man aged 25 to 40 in good health. The chain has TRBV25-1 and TRBJ1-3; possible D gene TRBD1, 5 bases. DNA for the CDR3: TGTGCCAGCAGTGATCCAGACAGCTACACCATATATTTT. This translates into CASSDPDSYTIYF.